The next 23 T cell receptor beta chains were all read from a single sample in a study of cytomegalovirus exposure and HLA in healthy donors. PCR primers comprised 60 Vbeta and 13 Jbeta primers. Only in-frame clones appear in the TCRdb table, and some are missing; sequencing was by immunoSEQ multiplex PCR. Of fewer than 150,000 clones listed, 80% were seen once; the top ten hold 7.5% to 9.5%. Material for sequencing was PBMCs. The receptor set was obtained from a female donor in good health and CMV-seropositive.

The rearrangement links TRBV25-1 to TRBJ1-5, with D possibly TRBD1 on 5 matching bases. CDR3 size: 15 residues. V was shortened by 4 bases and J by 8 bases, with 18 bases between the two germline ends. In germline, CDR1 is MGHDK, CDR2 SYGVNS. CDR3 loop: CASSAAMGGTEPQHF. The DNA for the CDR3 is TGTGCCAGCAGTGCCGCGATGGGGGGGACGGAGCCCCAGCATTTT.

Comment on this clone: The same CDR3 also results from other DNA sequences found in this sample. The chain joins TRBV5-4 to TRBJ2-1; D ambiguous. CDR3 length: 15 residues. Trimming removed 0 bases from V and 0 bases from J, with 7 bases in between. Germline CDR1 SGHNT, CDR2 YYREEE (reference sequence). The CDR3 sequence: CASSLDSSSYNEQFF. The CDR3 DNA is TGTGCCAGCAGCTTGGACAGCAGCTCCTACAATGAGCAGTTCTTC.

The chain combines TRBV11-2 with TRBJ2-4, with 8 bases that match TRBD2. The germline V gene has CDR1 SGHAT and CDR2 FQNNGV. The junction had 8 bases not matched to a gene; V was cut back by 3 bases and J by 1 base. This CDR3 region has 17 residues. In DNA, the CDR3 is TGTGCCAGCAGCTTCCCCGGGGGGGGCATCGCCAAAAACATTCAGTACTTC. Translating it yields CASSFPGGGIAKNIQYF. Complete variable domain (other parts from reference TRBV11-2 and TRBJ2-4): EAGVAQSPRYKIIEKRQSVAFWCNPISGHATLYWYQQILGQGPKLLIQFQNNGVVDDSQLPKDRFSAERLKGVDSTLKIQPAKLEDSAVYLCASSFPGGGIAKNIQYFGAGTRLSVL.

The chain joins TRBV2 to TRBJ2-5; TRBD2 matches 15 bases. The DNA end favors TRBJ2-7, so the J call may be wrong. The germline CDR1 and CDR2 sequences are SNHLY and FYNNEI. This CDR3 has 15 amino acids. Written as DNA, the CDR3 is TGTGCCAGCAGAGGACTAGCGGGGGGGGCCTACGAGCAGTACTTC. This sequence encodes CASRGLAGGAYEQYF.

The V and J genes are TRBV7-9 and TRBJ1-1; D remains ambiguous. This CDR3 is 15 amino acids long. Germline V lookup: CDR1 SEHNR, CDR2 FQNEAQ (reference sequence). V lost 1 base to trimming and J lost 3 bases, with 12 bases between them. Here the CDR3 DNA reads TGTGCCAGCAGCTTAGGCGGGAGTTCGGACACTGAAGCTTTCTTT. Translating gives CASSLGGSSDTEAFF.

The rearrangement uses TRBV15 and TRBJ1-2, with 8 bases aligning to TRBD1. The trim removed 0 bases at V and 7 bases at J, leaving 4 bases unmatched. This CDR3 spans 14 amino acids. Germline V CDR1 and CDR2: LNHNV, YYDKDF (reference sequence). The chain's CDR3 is CATSRDQGAVGYTF. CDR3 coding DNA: TGTGCCACCAGCAGAGATCAGGGGGCGGTTGGCTACACCTTC.

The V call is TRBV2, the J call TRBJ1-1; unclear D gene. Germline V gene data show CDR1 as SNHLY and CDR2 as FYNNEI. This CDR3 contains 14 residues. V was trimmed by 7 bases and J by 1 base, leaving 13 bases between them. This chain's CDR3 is CASMGTGRNTEAFF. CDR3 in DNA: TGTGCCAGCATGGGAACGGGGAGGAACACTGAAGCTTTCTTT.

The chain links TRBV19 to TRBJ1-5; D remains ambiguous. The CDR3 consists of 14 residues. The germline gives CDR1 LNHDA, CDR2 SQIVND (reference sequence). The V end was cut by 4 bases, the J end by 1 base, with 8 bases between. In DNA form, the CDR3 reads TGTGCCAGTAGTAGGCAGGTGAGCAATCAGCCCCAGCATTTT. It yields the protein CASSRQVSNQPQHF.

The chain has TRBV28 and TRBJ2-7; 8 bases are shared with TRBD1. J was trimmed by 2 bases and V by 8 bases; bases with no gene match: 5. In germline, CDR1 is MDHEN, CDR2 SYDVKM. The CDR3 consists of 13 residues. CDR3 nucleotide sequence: TGTGCCAGCGGGGCGGGACAGGCCTACGAGCAGTACTTC. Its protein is CASGAGQAYEQYF.

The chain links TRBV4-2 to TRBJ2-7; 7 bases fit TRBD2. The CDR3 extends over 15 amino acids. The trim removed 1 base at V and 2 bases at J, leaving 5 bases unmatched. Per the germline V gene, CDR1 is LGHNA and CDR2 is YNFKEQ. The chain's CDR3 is CASSQGGRVPYEQYF. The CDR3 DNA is TGTGCCAGCAGCCAAGGGGGGAGGGTCCCCTACGAGCAGTACTTC.

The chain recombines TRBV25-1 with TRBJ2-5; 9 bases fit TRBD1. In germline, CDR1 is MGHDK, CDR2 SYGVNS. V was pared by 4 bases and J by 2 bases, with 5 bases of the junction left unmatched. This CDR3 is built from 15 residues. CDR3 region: CASSGAGQGQETQYF. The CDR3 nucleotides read TGTGCCAGCAGTGGCGCGGGACAGGGTCAAGAGACCCAGTACTTC.

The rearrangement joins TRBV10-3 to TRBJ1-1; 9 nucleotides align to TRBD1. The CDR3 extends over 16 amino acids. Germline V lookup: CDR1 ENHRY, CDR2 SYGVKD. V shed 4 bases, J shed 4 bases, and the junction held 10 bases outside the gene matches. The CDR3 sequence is CAISAPRTGASTEAFF. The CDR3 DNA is TGTGCCATCAGTGCGCCCCGGACAGGGGCCTCCACTGAAGCTTTCTTT.

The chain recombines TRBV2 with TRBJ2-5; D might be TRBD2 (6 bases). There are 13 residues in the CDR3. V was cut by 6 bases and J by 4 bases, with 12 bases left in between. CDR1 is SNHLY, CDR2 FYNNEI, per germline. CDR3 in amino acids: CASRGGPLETQYF. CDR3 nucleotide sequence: TGTGCCAGCAGGGGGGGACCTTTAGAGACCCAGTACTTC.

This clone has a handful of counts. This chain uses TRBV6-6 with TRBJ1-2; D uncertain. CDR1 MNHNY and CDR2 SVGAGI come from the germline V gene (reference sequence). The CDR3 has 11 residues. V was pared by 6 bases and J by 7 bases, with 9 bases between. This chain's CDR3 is CASSPRVGYTF. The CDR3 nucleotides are TGTGCCAGCAGCCCGAGGGTTGGCTACACCTTC.

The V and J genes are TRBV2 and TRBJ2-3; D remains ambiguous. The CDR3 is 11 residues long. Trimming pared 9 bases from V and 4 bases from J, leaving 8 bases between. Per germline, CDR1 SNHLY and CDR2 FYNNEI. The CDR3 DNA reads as TGTGCCAGTTCAATGTCAGATACGCAGTATTTT. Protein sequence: CASSMSDTQYF.

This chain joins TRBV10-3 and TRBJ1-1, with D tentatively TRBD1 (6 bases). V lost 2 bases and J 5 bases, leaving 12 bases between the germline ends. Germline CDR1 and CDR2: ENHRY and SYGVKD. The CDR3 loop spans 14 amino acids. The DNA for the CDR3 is TGTGCCATCAGTGAGGCAACAGGGATTACTGAAGCTTTCTTT. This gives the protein CAISEATGITEAFF.

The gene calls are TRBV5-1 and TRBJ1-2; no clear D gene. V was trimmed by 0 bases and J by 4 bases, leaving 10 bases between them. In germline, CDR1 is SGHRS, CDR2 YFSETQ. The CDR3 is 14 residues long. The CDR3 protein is CASSLGQESYGYTF. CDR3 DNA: TGCGCCAGCAGCTTGGGCCAGGAAAGCTATGGCTACACCTTC.

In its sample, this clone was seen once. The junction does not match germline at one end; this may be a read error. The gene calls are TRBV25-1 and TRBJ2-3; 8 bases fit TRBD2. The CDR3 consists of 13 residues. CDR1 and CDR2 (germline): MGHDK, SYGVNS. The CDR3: CASGDSGADTQYF. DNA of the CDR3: TGTGCCAGCGGTGATAGCGGGGCAGATACGCAGTATTTT.

The CDR3 DNA follows: TGCGCCAGCAGCCAACAAGGACAGGTTGGAGTCGAGACCCAGTACTTC. It encodes CASSQQGQVGVETQYF. This chain joins TRBV4-1 and TRBJ2-5; 7 bases fit TRBD1. The trim removed 2 bases at V and 5 bases at J, leaving 11 bases unmatched. CDR3 length equals 16 residues. CDR1 and CDR2 (germline): MGHRA, YSYEKL.

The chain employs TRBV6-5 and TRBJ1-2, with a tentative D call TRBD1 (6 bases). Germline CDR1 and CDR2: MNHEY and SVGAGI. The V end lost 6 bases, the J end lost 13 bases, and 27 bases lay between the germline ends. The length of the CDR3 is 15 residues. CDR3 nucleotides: TGTGCCAGCAGAACCGACCCCCGGGACAAGGGCTCCGCCACCTTC. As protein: CASRTDPRDKGSATF.

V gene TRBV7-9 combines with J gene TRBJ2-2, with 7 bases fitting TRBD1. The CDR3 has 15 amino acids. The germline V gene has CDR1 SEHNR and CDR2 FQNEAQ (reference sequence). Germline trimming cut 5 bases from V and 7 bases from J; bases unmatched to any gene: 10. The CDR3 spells CASSQADRPGGELFF. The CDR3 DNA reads TGTGCCAGCAGCCAGGCGGACAGGCCGGGCGGGGAGCTGTTTTTT.

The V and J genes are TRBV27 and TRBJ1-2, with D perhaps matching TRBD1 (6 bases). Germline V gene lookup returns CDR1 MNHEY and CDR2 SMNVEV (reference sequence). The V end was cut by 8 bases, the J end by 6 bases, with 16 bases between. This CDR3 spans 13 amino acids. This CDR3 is CASRPTGSHGYTF. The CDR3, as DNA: TGTGCCAGCCGGCCTACAGGGAGCCATGGCTACACCTTC.

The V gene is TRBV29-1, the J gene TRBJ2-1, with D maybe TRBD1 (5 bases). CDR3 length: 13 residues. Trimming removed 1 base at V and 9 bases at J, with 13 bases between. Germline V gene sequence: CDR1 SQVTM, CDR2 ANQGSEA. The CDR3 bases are TGCAGCGTTGAAGTTAGTAGGGGCACTGAGCAGTTCTTC. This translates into CSVEVSRGTEQFF.